The clone carrying this T cell receptor (beta chain) was seen a few times. The antigen is undetermined. Time point described: persistent/refractory GD, antithyroid drugs over 5 years with positive TRAb. PBMC-derived RNA was used for the TCR library. The data belong to a study of regulatory T cells in long-lasting Graves disease. Study-wide results and limits: Whereas new patients shared about a thousand public clonotypes, persistent patients shared more, at under 3,500. Persistent Graves' disease cases displayed lower TCR diversity than newly diagnosed ones.

Relying on iRepertoire HTBI primers and Arm-PCR of CDR3 regions, the team built TCR beta libraries. One entry per CDR3 protein results from TCRdb running MiXCR on the multiplex PCR reads. Among about 660,000 distinct CDR3 sequences, 25% to 35% were seen once, and the ten largest hold roughly 41%. Germline V lookup: CDR1 MNHNY, CDR2 SVGAGI (reference sequence). The CDR3 is 14 amino acids. Trimming left V 0 bases short and J 12 bases short, with 12 bases between. The TCR originated in a female donor with Graves disease. V usage is TRBV6-6 and J usage is TRBJ2-6; D gene uncertain. The input for sequencing was peripheral blood mononuclear cells (PBMCs), taken when the disease was refractory, from a patient treated with antithyroid drugs. In nucleotides, the CDR3 is TGTGCCAGCAGTTACTCAAGTGCCTACGTCGTCCTGACTTTC. It codes for CASSYSSAYVVLTF.